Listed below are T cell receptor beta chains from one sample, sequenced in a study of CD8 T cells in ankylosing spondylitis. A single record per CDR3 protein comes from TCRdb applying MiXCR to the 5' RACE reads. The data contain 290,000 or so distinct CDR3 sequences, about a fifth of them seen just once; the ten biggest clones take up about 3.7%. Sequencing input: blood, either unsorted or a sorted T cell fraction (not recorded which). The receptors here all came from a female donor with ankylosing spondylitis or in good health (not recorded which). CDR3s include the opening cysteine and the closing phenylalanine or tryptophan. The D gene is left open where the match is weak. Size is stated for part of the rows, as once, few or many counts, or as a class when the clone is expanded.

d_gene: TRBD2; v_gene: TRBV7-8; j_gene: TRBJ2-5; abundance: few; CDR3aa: CASSSLAGYQETQYF; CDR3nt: TGTGCCAGCAGCTCATTAGCGGGCTATCAAGAGACCCAGTACTTC
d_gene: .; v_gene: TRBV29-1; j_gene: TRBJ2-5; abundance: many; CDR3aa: CSLGGQKTQYF; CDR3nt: TGCAGCTTAGGTGGCCAGAAGACCCAGTACTTC
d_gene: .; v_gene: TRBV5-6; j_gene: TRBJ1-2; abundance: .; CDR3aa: CASSPDGGLGYGYTF; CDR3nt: TGTGCCAGCAGCCCCGACGGGGGGCTGGGCTATGGCTACACCTTC
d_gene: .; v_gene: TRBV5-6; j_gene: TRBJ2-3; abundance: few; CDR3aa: CASSLAVGGADTQYF; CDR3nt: TGTGCCAGCAGCTTGGCCGTGGGGGGCGCAGATACGCAGTATTTT
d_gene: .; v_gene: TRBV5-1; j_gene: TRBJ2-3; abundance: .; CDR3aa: CASSVSRDTQYF; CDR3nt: TGCGCCAGCAGCGTTAGTCGCGATACGCAGTATTTT
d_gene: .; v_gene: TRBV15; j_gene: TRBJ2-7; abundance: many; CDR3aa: CATSRVASTRSYEQYF; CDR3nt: TGTGCCACCAGCAGAGTTGCCTCCACACGCTCCTACGAGCAGTACTTC
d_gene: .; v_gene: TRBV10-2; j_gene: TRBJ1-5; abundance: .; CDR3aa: CASSESKPSGNQPQHF; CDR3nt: TGCGCCAGCAGTGAGTCGAAACCTAGCGGCAATCAGCCCCAGCATTTT
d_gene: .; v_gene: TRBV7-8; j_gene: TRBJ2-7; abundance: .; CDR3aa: CASSYGLAYEQYF; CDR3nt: TGTGCCAGCAGCTATGGCTTAGCCTACGAGCAGTACTTC
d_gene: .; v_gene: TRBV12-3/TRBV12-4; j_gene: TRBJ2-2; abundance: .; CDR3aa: CASRIGTLDTGELFF; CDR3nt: TGTGCCAGCAGGATAGGGACTTTGGACACCGGGGAGCTGTTTTTT
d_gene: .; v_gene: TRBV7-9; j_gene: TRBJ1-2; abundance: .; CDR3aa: CASSLVTGPSNYGYTF; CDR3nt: TGTGCCAGCAGCTTAGTCACGGGGCCCTCTAACTATGGCTACACCTTC
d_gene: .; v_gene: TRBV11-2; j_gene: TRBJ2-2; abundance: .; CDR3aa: CASSLDLVPGATGELFF; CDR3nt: TGTGCCAGCAGCTTAGATCTCGTTCCGGGAGCCACCGGGGAGCTGTTTTTT
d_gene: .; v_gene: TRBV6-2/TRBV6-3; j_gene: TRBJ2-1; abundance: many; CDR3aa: CATELAPFHIEQFF; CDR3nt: TGTGCCACCGAACTAGCCCCTTTTCACATTGAGCAGTTCTTC
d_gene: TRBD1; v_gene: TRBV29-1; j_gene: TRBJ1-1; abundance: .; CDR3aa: CSAGQGAYTEAFF; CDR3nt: TGCAGCGCCGGACAGGGGGCTTACACTGAAGCTTTCTTT
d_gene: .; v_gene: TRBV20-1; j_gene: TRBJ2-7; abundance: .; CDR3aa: CSARKTGDQQYF; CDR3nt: TGCAGTGCTAGAAAAACGGGAGACCAGCAGTACTTC
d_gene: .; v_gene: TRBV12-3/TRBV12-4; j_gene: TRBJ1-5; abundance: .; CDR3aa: CASSFAPWGNQPQHF; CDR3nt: TGTGCCAGCAGTTTCGCTCCTTGGGGCAATCAGCCCCAGCATTTT
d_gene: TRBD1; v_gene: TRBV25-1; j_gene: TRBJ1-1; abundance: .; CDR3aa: CASRPSGGWTEAFF; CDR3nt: TGTGCCAGCAGACCCTCAGGGGGGTGGACTGAAGCTTTCTTT
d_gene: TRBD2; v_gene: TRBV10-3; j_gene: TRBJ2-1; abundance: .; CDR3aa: CAISESEGLAGNEQFF; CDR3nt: TGTGCCATCAGTGAGTCGGAGGGACTAGCGGGAAATGAGCAGTTCTTC
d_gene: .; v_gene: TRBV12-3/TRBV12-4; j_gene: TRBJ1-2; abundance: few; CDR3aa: CASSTKGVAYGYTF; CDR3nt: TGTGCCAGCAGTACTAAGGGGGTTGCGTATGGCTACACCTTC
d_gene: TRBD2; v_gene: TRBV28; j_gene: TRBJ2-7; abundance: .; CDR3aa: CASKETGLAGGEQYF; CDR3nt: TGTGCCAGCAAGGAAACGGGACTAGCGGGAGGCGAGCAGTACTTC
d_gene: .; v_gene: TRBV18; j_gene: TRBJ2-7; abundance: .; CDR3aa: CASSPATGYEQYF; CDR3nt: TGTGCCAGCTCGCCCGCTACCGGCTACGAGCAGTACTTC
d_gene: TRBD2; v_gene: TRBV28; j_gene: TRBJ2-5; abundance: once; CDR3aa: CATRLAGNQETQYF; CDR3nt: TGTGCCACCCGACTAGCGGGGAACCAAGAGACCCAGTACTTC